These 6 T cell receptor beta chains came from one sample sequenced in a study of shared clonotypes between healthy human individuals. Profiling relied on immunoSEQ multiplex PCR, and the TCRdb table lists in-frame clones only, not all of them. This table holds around 550,000 clones, approximately 95% found once. Naive CD8 cells, CD45RO-negative and positively selected for CCR7, excluded terminally differentiated effector memory CD45RA+ cells. The source material was naive CD8+ T cells sorted from blood. Source of these receptors: a woman aged 25 to 39 in good health.

The chain is built from TRBV6-5 and TRBJ2-7, with D possibly being TRBD1 or TRBD2 (5 bases each). Germline values: CDR1 MNHEY, CDR2 SVGAGI. V lost 5 bases to trimming and J lost 3 bases, with 17 bases between them. The CDR3 length is 15 residues. The CDR3 DNA is TGTGCCAGCAGTACCTCCGGGACCGGAGTCTACGAGCAGTACTTC. Amino acids: CASSTSGTGVYEQYF.

The chain is built from TRBV5-5 and TRBJ1-2, with D hard to call. CDR1 and CDR2 from the germline V gene are SGHKS and YYEKEE (reference sequence). CDR3 length: 13 residues. The V end was cut by 0 bases, the J end by 3 bases, with 6 bases between. CDR3 loop: CASSLELDYGYTF. The CDR3 nucleotides are TGTGCCAGCAGCTTGGAACTGGACTATGGCTACACCTTC.

This chain links TRBV6-5 with TRBJ2-1, with D tentatively TRBD2 (6 bases). The CDR3 consists of 15 residues. From germline, CDR1 is MNHEY and CDR2 SVGAGI. The V gene lost 2 bases and the J gene lost 5 bases, with 13 bases spanning the gap. CDR3 sequence reads: CASSYTLGGDNEQFF. CDR3 DNA: TGTGCCAGCAGTTACACCCTCGGCGGGGACAATGAGCAGTTCTTC.

The chain joins TRBV19 to TRBJ2-3; D gene uncertain. Between the trimmed V and J ends, which lost 6 bases and 2 bases, there was a span of 15 bases. The germline CDR1 and CDR2 sequences are LNHDA and SQIVND (reference sequence). The CDR3 contains 15 residues. The CDR3 reads CASSNGVLHTDTQYF. The CDR3 coding sequence is TGTGCCAGTAGCAATGGGGTCCTTCACACAGATACGCAGTATTTT.

The chain joins TRBV6-5 to TRBJ2-7, with unresolved D. The CDR3 is made up of 14 amino acids. Germline V gives CDR1 MNHEY, CDR2 SVGAGI. The V and J ends lost 2 bases and 0 bases respectively, with 8 bases between them. CDR3 region: CASSYDGSSYEQYF. The CDR3 nucleotides read TGTGCCAGCAGTTACGATGGCAGCTCCTACGAGCAGTACTTC.

The rearrangement joins TRBV19 to TRBJ2-5; TRBD2 aligns across 8 bases. The DNA end is more similar to TRBJ2-7, so the J call may be wrong. Germline-derived CDR1 and CDR2 are LNHDA and SQIVND (reference sequence). The CDR3 is made up of 14 amino acids. CDR3 residues: CASTTAGGAYEQYF. CDR3 DNA sequence: TGTGCCAGTACCACGGCGGGAGGAGCCTACGAGCAGTACTTC.